Listed below are T cell receptor beta chains from one sample, sequenced in a study of identical twins. TCRdb fed the 5' RACE reads into MiXCR, producing one record per CDR3 protein. Of 700,000 or so distinct CDR3 sequences listed, 8.5% to 9% are singletons. These data also formed part of another study, on yellow fever vaccine responses in identical twins.

The material sequenced was PBMCs. These TCRs come from a woman aged 18-35 years in good health. The CDR3 runs from the conserved cysteine through the conserved F or W. A D gene is named only where the DNA matches it firmly. The listing skips clone size in some rows; elsewhere it reads once, few, many or a size class.

TRBV20-1	TRBD2	.	TRBJ2-1	TGCAGTGCTAGAGCGGGGGGGGTTGTGGGTGAGCAGTTCTTC	CSARAGGVVGEQFF
TRBV6-1	.	few	TRBJ2-5	TGTGCCAGCGGCCGAGGAGGGGTGGAGACCCAGTACTTC	CASGRGGVETQYF
TRBV27	TRBD2	.	TRBJ2-7	TGTGCCAGCCGAACCCTCTCTAGCGGGCCCTACGAGCAGTACTTC	CASRTLSSGPYEQYF
TRBV5-1	TRBD2	.	TRBJ2-1	TGCGCCAGCAGCTTTATGGCGGGGGGCCGGGATGAGCAGTTCTTC	CASSFMAGGRDEQFF
TRBV4-2	TRBD2	few	TRBJ2-7	TGTGCCAGCAGCCACACAGCGGGGGGGCTCTACGAGCAGTACTTC	CASSHTAGGLYEQYF
TRBV5-6	.	.	TRBJ2-1	TGTGCCAGCAGCTTGAGCTCTAGCCTCGATGAGCAGTTCTTC	CASSLSSSLDEQFF
TRBV27	.	few	TRBJ2-3	TGTGCCAGCCGGTGGGCAGATACGCAGTATTTT	CASRWADTQYF
TRBV9	.	many	TRBJ2-1	TGTGCCAGCAGTAGGGGGGGGGCTCTCAATGAGCAGTTCTTC	CASSRGGALNEQFF
TRBV20-1	.	few	TRBJ1-1	TGCAGTGCCGGAGGTGGGACGGCGAACACTGAAGCTTTCTTT	CSAGGGTANTEAFF
TRBV2	.	.	TRBJ2-1	TGTGCCAGCATTTCGGGGGCTAGGATCCGCGATGAGCAGTTCTTC	CASISGARIRDEQFF
TRBV5-5	TRBD2	.	TRBJ2-1	TGTGCCAGCAGCCCGTCTATAGCGGGAGGAGCCTACAATGAGCAGTTCTTC	CASSPSIAGGAYNEQFF
TRBV27	.	few	TRBJ1-6	TGTGCCAGCAGTTTAGCCGCCGCTTATAATTCACCCCTCCACTTT	CASSLAAAYNSPLHF
TRBV3-1	TRBD2	few	TRBJ2-2	TGTGCCAGCAGCCAATTTGGACGGGGGGGCCTCAGCGGGGAGCTGTTTTTT	CASSQFGRGGLSGELFF
TRBV5-1	TRBD2	.	TRBJ2-5	TGCGCCAGCAGCTTGATGGGCGGGAGCCTCCAAGAGACCCAGTACTTC	CASSLMGGSLQETQYF
TRBV15	.	many	TRBJ2-7	TGTGCCACCAGCAGAGACGGGACGGACTCCTACGAGCAGTACTTC	CATSRDGTDSYEQYF
TRBV2	.	.	TRBJ1-5	TGTGCCAGCACCGGAATTAGCAATCAGCCCCAGCATTTT	CASTGISNQPQHF
TRBV10-3	.	many	TRBJ2-3	TGTGCCATCAGACCCGCAGGCACAGATACGCAGTATTTT	CAIRPAGTDTQYF
TRBV7-2	TRBD1	few	TRBJ1-2	TGTGCCAGCAGTTTACAGGGGTCGGTCGGCTACACCTTC	CASSLQGSVGYTF
TRBV6-1	.	many	TRBJ2-5	TGTGCCAGCCGCTGGGGGAACCAAGAGACCCAGTACTTC	CASRWGNQETQYF
TRBV11-1	TRBD1	.	TRBJ2-7	TGTGCCAGCAGCTCCCCCGGGACAGAAACTAAATTCTCCTACGAGCAGTACTTC	CASSSPGTETKFSYEQYF
TRBV30	.	.	TRBJ2-6	TGTGCCTGGACAGCCGGGGCCAACGTCCTGACTTTC	CAWTAGANVLTF
TRBV24-1	.	.	TRBJ2-3	TGTGCCACCAGTTCTCTTGGGGCGCCAGATACGCAGTATTTT	CATSSLGAPDTQYF
TRBV6-2/TRBV6-3	.	.	TRBJ1-1	TGTGCCAGCAGCTACAGGGATGGCACTGAAGCTTTCTTT	CASSYRDGTEAFF
TRBV20-1	TRBD2	few	TRBJ2-5	TGCAGTGCTGACTCCGGGACTAGCGGACAAGAGACCCAGTACTTC	CSADSGTSGQETQYF
TRBV6-1	TRBD2	.	TRBJ2-7	TGTGCCAGCAGTGAAGCCCTAGCGGGTTATCCCTACGAGCAGTACTTC	CASSEALAGYPYEQYF
TRBV15	.	many	TRBJ2-7	TGTGCCACCAGCAGAGGACAGGCCGTTTACGAGCAGTACTTC	CATSRGQAVYEQYF
TRBV4-3	TRBD2	many	TRBJ2-1	TGCGCCAGCAGCCAATCACTAGCGGGCGGCGCATTTAGCTCCTACAATGAGCAGTTCTTC	CASSQSLAGGAFSSYNEQFF